This is a list of T cell receptor beta chains from one sample in a study of T-cell reconstitution after alpha-beta-depleted transplantation in children. Via MiXCR, TCRdb re-called the PCR reads, giving one row per CDR3 protein. The sample carries just under 550,000 distinct CDR3 sequences, approximately 20% recorded once. The sequencing used PBMCs from the stem cell graft donor, collected from the stem cell graft. The origin of the receptors is a human donor who donated a stem cell graft to a child with acute lymphoblastic leukemia. The conserved cysteine and the conserved F or W are not part of the CDR3 here. D genes are given only for firm matches.

J: TRBJ2-3; D: -; V: TRBV29-1; CDR3: SGELDTQY
J: TRBJ1-2; D: TRBD1; V: TRBV2; CDR3: ASTGTDYGYT
J: TRBJ2-7; D: TRBD2; V: TRBV6-1; CDR3: ASSELPHGLAGTYEQY
J: TRBJ2-2; D: -; V: TRBV7-9; CDR3: ASSLAANTGELF
J: TRBJ2-7; D: -; V: TRBV9; CDR3: ASSVGYEQY
J: TRBJ2-5; D: -; V: TRBV20-1; CDR3: SASTGQETQY
J: TRBJ1-1; D: -; V: TRBV18; CDR3: ASSPGSVQNTEAF
J: TRBJ2-1; D: TRBD1; V: TRBV9; CDR3: ASSLLRQGVEQF
J: TRBJ2-7; D: TRBD1; V: TRBV7-9; CDR3: ASNPGTETPYEQY
J: TRBJ2-4; D: -; V: TRBV11-3; CDR3: ASSLDSRSKNIQY
J: TRBJ2-2; D: TRBD2; V: TRBV5-1; CDR3: ASSLRSGKNTGELF
J: TRBJ2-1; D: TRBD2; V: TRBV19; CDR3: ASSRGLAGTVGDEQF
J: TRBJ1-5; D: -; V: TRBV6-5; CDR3: ASSPTGIAYSNQPQH
J: TRBJ1-2; D: TRBD1; V: TRBV4-1; CDR3: ARRYTRPTGGVESYT
J: TRBJ2-3; D: TRBD2; V: TRBV5-1; CDR3: ASTGLAGGSDTQY
J: TRBJ2-1; D: -; V: TRBV5-1; CDR3: ASSLGLQGSYNEQF
J: TRBJ1-6; D: -; V: TRBV2; CDR3: ASIGRELRLRNSPLH
J: TRBJ2-7; D: -; V: TRBV7-9; CDR3: ASSDQNIYEQY
J: TRBJ2-6; D: -; V: TRBV7-9; CDR3: ASSSGEAGANVLT
J: TRBJ2-7; D: TRBD2; V: TRBV7-9; CDR3: ASTAGTSGYYEQY
J: TRBJ2-7; D: TRBD2; V: TRBV2; CDR3: ASSAIAGGSYSYEQY
J: TRBJ2-2; D: -; V: TRBV12-3/TRBV12-4; CDR3: ASSYITGITGELF
J: TRBJ2-7; D: TRBD2; V: TRBV5-1; CDR3: ASSKGTSGAYEQY
J: TRBJ1-1; D: -; V: TRBV7-6; CDR3: ASSSPWVRPREAF
J: TRBJ2-2; D: TRBD2; V: TRBV7-3; CDR3: ASSLIPGGPYTGELF
J: TRBJ2-3; D: -; V: TRBV7-9; CDR3: ASSPKGGLESDTQY
J: TRBJ1-2; D: -; V: TRBV7-9; CDR3: ASSFANEFYGYT
J: TRBJ1-2; D: TRBD1; V: TRBV12-3/TRBV12-4; CDR3: ASRTDRGREGYT